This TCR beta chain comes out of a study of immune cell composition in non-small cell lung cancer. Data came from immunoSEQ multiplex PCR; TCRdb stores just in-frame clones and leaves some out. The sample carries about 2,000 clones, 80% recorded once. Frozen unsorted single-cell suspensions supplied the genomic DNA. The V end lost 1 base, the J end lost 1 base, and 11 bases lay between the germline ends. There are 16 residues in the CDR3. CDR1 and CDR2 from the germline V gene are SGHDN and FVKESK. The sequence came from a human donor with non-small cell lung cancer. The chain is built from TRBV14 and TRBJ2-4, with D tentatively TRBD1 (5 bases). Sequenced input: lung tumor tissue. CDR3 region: CASSQGQGMAKNIQYF. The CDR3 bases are TGTGCCAGCAGCCAAGGGCAGGGTATGGCCAAAAACATTCAGTACTTC.